This T cell receptor (beta chain) was sequenced in a study of graft-versus-host responses after intestinal transplantation. About the research overall: Recipients got multivisceral, liver-intestinal, or isolated intestinal transplants. Anti-thymocyte globulin induction was given to all recipients, followed by tacrolimus and steroids for 2 to 4 years. Whole-study findings and limits: GvH clones detected in recipient marrow included some appearing first in ileum or blood. Allografts of one patient group, those with graft-donor T cell macrochimerism, had high graft-versus-host to host-versus-graft clonal ratios.

CDR1 is SGHVS, CDR2 FNYEAQ, per germline. V shed 0 bases and J 2 bases; nucleotides not matched to a gene: 5. CDR3 size: 16 residues. This clone was counted a single time. Its antigen is as yet unknown. Profiling relied on immunoSEQ multiplex PCR, and the TCRdb table lists in-frame clones only, not all of them. Here the sample spans around 100,000 clones, 90% to 95% being singletons. The receptor's source is a human donor who was the organ donor for an intestinal transplant. The chain is built from TRBV7-6 and TRBJ2-7; 9 bases are a match to TRBD1. Material: unstimulated CD4+ T cells sorted from spleen or lymph node cells, obtained before transplant. The CDR3 reads CASSLASGTGTYEQYF. CDR3 nucleotide sequence: TGTGCCAGCAGCTTAGCGAGCGGGACAGGGACCTACGAGCAGTACTTC.